These 3 T cell receptor beta chains share one sample of origin, sequenced in a study of blood T cell repertoires in COVID-19. Sequencing used immunoSEQ multiplex PCR; TCRdb keeps in-frame clones, though not all of them. This sample has some 130,000 clones, with approximately 88% found just once. The sequencing sample was made of peripheral blood. These TCRs come from a woman aged 25 to 39 who had recovered from COVID-19.

In this sample, this clone turned up a few times. This chain uses TRBV19 with TRBJ2-5; the D is unclear. Trimming pared 3 bases from V and 4 bases from J, leaving 15 bases between. The germline V gene has CDR1 LNHDA and CDR2 SQIVND (reference sequence). The length of the CDR3 is 15 residues. The CDR3 here is CASSITHHRGETQYF. The CDR3, as DNA: TGTGCCAGTAGTATTACACATCATCGAGGAGAGACCCAGTACTTC.

V and J are TRBV6-1 and TRBJ1-2; D might be TRBD1 (6 bases). Germline values: CDR1 MNHNS, CDR2 SASEGT. The CDR3 spans 13 residues. Trimming took 2 bases from V and 8 from J, leaving 12 bases between them. The CDR3 protein is CASSELGQYGYTF. In DNA form, the CDR3 reads TGTGCCAGCAGTGAACTCGGACAGTACGGCTACACCTTC.

J is TRBJ2-4 and V is TRBV5-6; no definite D call. V shed 3 bases and J shed 0 bases, with 13 bases lying between them. CDR3 length equals 16 residues. Germline loops: CDR1 SGHDT, CDR2 YYEEEE. This chain's CDR3 is CASSSSFLLAKNIQYF. Here the CDR3 DNA reads TGTGCCAGCAGCTCCAGTTTCCTGCTAGCCAAAAACATTCAGTACTTC.